This record looks at one T cell receptor beta chain sequence and its context. This specimen belongs to a study of blood T cell repertoires in COVID-19. Clones were sequenced by immunoSEQ multiplex PCR, and TCRdb holds only the in-frame ones, with some missing. The table records approximately 250,000 clones, 80% to 90% of them present only once. CDR3 length: 14 residues. Trimming cost V 6 bases and J 4 bases; bases outside gene matches: 8. The germline CDR1 and CDR2 sequences are MNHEY and SVGAGI. This receptor was taken from a woman in her 40s who had been exposed to COVID-19. The material sequenced was PBMCs or T cells enriched from blood (not recorded which). The V call is TRBV6-5, the J call TRBJ1-1; 7 nucleotides line up with TRBD1. The CDR3 DNA follows: TGTGCCAGCAGAAGAAGACAGGGCTTCACTGAAGCTTTCTTT. Protein: CASRRRQGFTEAFF.